This T cell receptor beta chain was retrieved from a study of OX40 agonist ivuxolimab in advanced cancers. Study overall: Intravenous ivuxolimab at 0.01 to 10 mg/kg was given to patients every 2 weeks.

Sequencing was performed with immunoSEQ multiplex PCR; in TCRdb, only in-frame clones are kept and a portion is missing. The sample consists of around 61,000 clones, about four fifths of them appearing once. Germline CDR1 reads SGHRS; CDR2 reads YFSETQ. The CDR3 has 14 residues. With 4 bases removed from V and 2 bases from J, the gap between germline ends came to 13 bases. Findings and caveats of the study: Antigens targeted by the expanded peripheral T cells were not determined.

This clone occurred a few times. As yet, its antigen is unknown. This clonotype was sampled from an adult with an advanced solid tumor such as melanoma, head and neck, liver or kidney cancer. The J gene is TRBJ2-7, the V gene TRBV5-1; maybe TRBD2 (6 bases). This specimen consisted of CD4+ or CD8+ T cells sorted from blood, obtained in a trial of the OX40 agonist ivuxolimab. As DNA, the CDR3 is TGCGCCAGCAGCCTGGAGGGTGAACCCTACGAGCAGTACTTC. Translated, it gives CASSLEGEPYEQYF. The variable domain in full, completed from reference TRBV5-1 and TRBJ2-7, reads KAGVTQTPRYLIKTRGQQVTLSCSPISGHRSVSWYQQTPGQGLQFLFEYFSETQRNKGNFPGRFSGRQFSNSRSEMNVSTLELGDSALYLCASSLEGEPYEQYFGPGTRLTVT.